These 27 T cell receptor beta chains share one sample of origin, sequenced in a study of T-cell memory formation after mild COVID-19. TCRdb analysed the 5' RACE reads with MiXCR anew, one entry per CDR3 protein. The sample yields more than 150,000 distinct CDR3 sequences, roughly 20% seen once. The material sequenced was PBMCs or a T cell subset sorted from them (not recorded which). Receptors were obtained from a man between 18 and 35 years old who had mild COVID-19 (a few samples of this study predate the infection). Cell type and time point are not known.

This clonotype has only one observation. Here the CDR3 reads CSARDARTEAFF. The CDR3 bases are TGCAGTGCTAGAGATGCCCGGACTGAAGCTTTCTTT. The J gene is TRBJ1-1, the V gene TRBV20-1; D unclear. V lost 0 bases and J 5 bases, leaving 7 bases between the germline ends. The CDR3 has 12 amino acids. Germline V lookup: CDR1 DFQATT, CDR2 SNEGSKA (reference sequence).

This chain connects TRBV5-5 to TRBJ2-7, with a possible D match to TRBD1 (6 bases). Germline CDR1 is SGHKS and CDR2 is YYEKEE (reference sequence). V lost 5 bases and J 7 bases, leaving 22 bases between the germline ends. This CDR3 has 15 residues. The CDR3 sequence is CASRLEGTPVGEQYV. The CDR3 region has the DNA TGTGCCAGCAGATTAGAAGGGACACCCGTAGGGGAGCAGTACGTC.

This clonotype showed up just a few times. J is TRBJ2-3 and V is TRBV29-1, with D possibly being TRBD2 (6 bases). Germline V gene sequence: CDR1 SQVTM, CDR2 ANQGSEA. Trimming removed 5 bases from V and 5 bases from J, with 14 bases in between. There are 13 residues in the CDR3. The CDR3 coding sequence is TGCAGCGTTTTTCGGGGGACCATAGATACGCAGTATTTT. Its translation is CSVFRGTIDTQYF.

This clonotype has a count of ten or more. The chain uses TRBV7-9 and TRBJ1-5; D is uncertain. V dropped 6 bases and J dropped 1 base, with 10 bases sitting between them. This CDR3 comprises 14 residues. Germline CDR1 reads SEHNR; CDR2 reads FQNEAQ (reference sequence). CDR3 nucleotide sequence: TGTGCCAGCAGTCAATCGGGAAGCAATCAGCCCCAGCATTTT. Its translation: CASSQSGSNQPQHF. Together with reference TRBV7-9 and TRBJ1-5, the CDR3 gives the full variable domain: DTGVSQNPRHKITKRGQNVTFRCDPISEHNRLYWYRQTLGQGPEFLTYFQNEAQLEKSRLLSDRFSAERPKGSFSTLEIQRTEQGDSAMYLCASSQSGSNQPQHFGDGTRLSIL.

This clonotype came up a few times. This chain links TRBV5-1 with TRBJ2-5; 11 positions agree with TRBD2. V shed 4 bases and J 1 base; nucleotides not matched to a gene: 15. The CDR3 runs to 19 residues. From germline, CDR1 is SGHRS and CDR2 YFSETQ. CDR3 loop: CASSRGLAAEPILQETQYF. In nucleotides, the CDR3 is TGCGCCAGCAGCAGGGGACTAGCGGCCGAACCCATACTCCAAGAGACCCAGTACTTC.

This clonotype was counted only a few times. The V gene is TRBV4-1, the J gene TRBJ1-1, with D possibly being TRBD1 (5 bases). From germline, CDR1 is MGHRA and CDR2 YSYEKL. Trimming shortened V by 6 bases and J by 5 bases, and 16 bases separated the two germline ends. The CDR3 has 14 residues. The chain's CDR3 is CASRGFLKGTEAFF. CDR3 sequence (DNA): TGCGCCAGCAGGGGGTTTCTGAAGGGGACTGAAGCTTTCTTT.

The chain joins TRBV2 to TRBJ1-6, with TRBD1 matching 8 bases. Germline trimming cut 5 bases from V and 15 bases from J; bases unmatched to any gene: 6. The V gene's germline CDR1 is SNHLY and CDR2 FYNNEI. This CDR3 spans 12 amino acids. As DNA, the CDR3 is TGTGCCAGCAGTCCACAGGGGGGATACCTCCACTTT. This codes for CASSPQGGYLHF. Based on the CDR3 plus reference TRBV2 and TRBJ1-6, the full variable domain is EPEVTQTPSHQVTQMGQEVILRCVPISNHLYFYWYRQILGQKVEFLVSFYNNEISEKSEIFDDQFSVERPDGSNFTLKIRSTKLEDSAMYFCASSPQGGYLHFGNGTRLTVT.

This clonotype was detected many times. The chain combines TRBV7-2 with TRBJ2-5, with D maybe TRBD2 (5 bases). The V end lost 5 bases, the J end lost 9 bases, and 22 bases lay between the germline ends. Germline V lookup: CDR1 SGHTA, CDR2 FQGNSA. The CDR3 is 15 residues long. CDR3 residues: CASSRPEGLPRAQYF. CDR3 coding DNA: TGTGCCAGCAGCCGTCCCGAAGGACTGCCCCGGGCCCAGTACTTC.

This clonotype occurred many times. The chain couples TRBV4-3 to TRBJ2-5, with a weak D call TRBD2 (5 bases). Germline lookup yields CDR1 LGHNA and CDR2 YSLEER. The CDR3 is made up of 16 amino acids. The V and J ends lost 0 bases and 2 bases respectively, with 13 bases between them. This CDR3 is CASSQEGPGSQETQYF. The DNA of the CDR3 is TGCGCCAGCAGCCAAGAGGGCCCGGGATCTCAAGAGACCCAGTACTTC.

The V gene is TRBV6-6, the J gene TRBJ2-3; D ambiguous. The V gene lost 2 bases and the J gene lost 0 bases, with 6 bases spanning the gap. The germline V gene encodes CDR1 MNHNY and CDR2 SVGAGI (reference sequence). This CDR3 has 14 residues. The CDR3 nucleotides are TGTGCCAGCAGTTACGTCGAGAGCACAGATACGCAGTATTTT. It translates to CASSYVESTDTQYF.

The chain couples TRBV6-5 to TRBJ1-1, with a tentative D call TRBD1 (6 bases). The CDR3 extends over 13 amino acids. Trimming stripped 2 bases from V and 5 bases from J, with 9 bases between. Germline V gene lookup returns CDR1 MNHEY and CDR2 SVGAGI. This CDR3 reads CASSYERGTEAFF. The CDR3, as DNA: TGTGCCAGCAGTTACGAGAGGGGGACTGAAGCTTTCTTT.

This clonotype appeared many times. V and J are TRBV7-6 and TRBJ2-1; 8 positions agree with TRBD2. Unmatched junction bases numbered 12, after V lost 5 bases and J lost 9 bases. The CDR3 totals 15 residues. Germline V gene sequence: CDR1 SGHVS, CDR2 FNYEAQ. CDR3 protein: CASSVPAGGHGEQFF. The CDR3 nucleotides are TGTGCCAGCAGCGTACCGGCGGGGGGCCATGGTGAGCAGTTCTTC.

This clonotype appeared many times. This chain uses TRBV12-3 or TRBV12-4 with TRBJ1-1, with unresolved D. This CDR3 has 13 residues. The ends were cut back, 7 bases at V and 5 bases at J, with 14 bases in the middle. The CDR3 bases are TGTGCCAGCACGCTCCTCCGGGAGACTGAAGCTTTCTTT. It translates to CASTLLRETEAFF.

At least ten counts were recorded for this clonotype. The J gene is TRBJ1-5, the V gene TRBV25-1; D gene unclear. The germline V and J ends were trimmed by 2 bases and 1 base, with 12 bases remaining between them. The length of the CDR3 is 16 residues. Germline V CDR1 and CDR2: MGHDK, SYGVNS. The CDR3 sequence: CASSETNSWSNQPQHF. The CDR3 coding sequence is TGTGCCAGCAGTGAAACGAACAGTTGGAGCAATCAGCCCCAGCATTTT.

This clonotype was seen more than once but under ten times. The chain has TRBV7-6 and TRBJ2-7; 8 bases align to TRBD2. Trimming at V came to 5 bases and at J to 3 bases, leaving 6 bases not matched to a gene. The CDR3 runs 14 residues. The germline V gene encodes CDR1 SGHVS and CDR2 FNYEAQ. Here the CDR3 DNA reads TGTGCCAGCAGCCCGAACCTAGCGGGCTACGAGCAGTACTTC. Protein product: CASSPNLAGYEQYF.

This clonotype has more than one count but fewer than ten. This chain uses TRBV20-1 with TRBJ2-5, with D possibly matching TRBD2 (6 bases). The V gene lost 6 bases and the J gene lost 1 base, with 12 bases spanning the gap. CDR3 size: 13 residues. The germline V gene encodes CDR1 DFQATT and CDR2 SNEGSKA (reference sequence). In nucleotides, the CDR3 is TGCAGTGCCGCAGGGCGGGGCCAAGAGACCCAGTACTTC. Translating it yields CSAAGRGQETQYF.

Points on this clonotype: Germline and junction disagree at one end, which may indicate a read error. This chain joins TRBV6-2 or TRBV6-3 and TRBJ2-4; TRBD1 is a possible D gene (5 bases). The CDR3 is 12 amino acids. The germline gives CDR1 MNHEY, CDR2 SVGEGT. The CDR3 region has the DNA TGTGCCAGCAGTTACTCGACTCGGACACCGGAGTTC. Translating gives CASSYSTRTPEF.

This chain connects TRBV20-1 to TRBJ2-7; D remains ambiguous. Per germline, CDR1 DFQATT and CDR2 SNEGSKA (reference sequence). CDR3 length equals 14 residues. V shed 0 bases and J shed 7 bases, with 16 bases lying between them. The CDR3 DNA reads as TGCAGTGCTAGAGATCCCGGCTCTTTCGGGGAGCAGTACTTC. It yields the protein CSARDPGSFGEQYF.

This sequence joins TRBV20-1 and TRBJ2-1; no reliable D call. Germline values: CDR1 DFQATT, CDR2 SNEGSKA (reference sequence). CDR3 size: 12 residues. V lost 1 base and J lost 7, with 8 bases in between. CDR3 nucleotide sequence: TGCAGTGCTAGAGTACGAGGAAATGAGCAGTTCTTC. Translated, it gives CSARVRGNEQFF.

The chain combines TRBV10-3 with TRBJ2-7; possibly TRBD1 or TRBD2 for D (5 bases each). The V gene lost 3 bases and the J gene lost 7 bases, with 13 bases spanning the gap. The CDR3 spans 13 residues. Germline V gives CDR1 ENHRY, CDR2 SYGVKD. CDR3 bases: TGTGCCATCAGTGAAGGGACCTTTTGGGAGCAGTACGTC. Its protein is CAISEGTFWEQYV.

The gene calls are TRBV28 and TRBJ1-2; weak D call: TRBD1 (6 bases). Germline CDR1 is MDHEN and CDR2 is SYDVKM. The germline V and J ends were trimmed by 6 bases and 9 bases, with 17 bases remaining between them. There are 13 residues in the CDR3. Here the CDR3 DNA reads TGTGCCAGCAGGGACAGCCTCCTGAAGAGCTACACCTTC. Protein: CASRDSLLKSYTF.

The table lists this clonotype with a few counts. This rearrangement joins TRBV12-3 or TRBV12-4 to TRBJ2-3; 11 bases fit TRBD2. The CDR3 is 13 amino acids. V shed 10 bases, J shed 4 bases, and the junction held 4 bases outside the gene matches. CDR3 amino acids: CAITSGGSDTQYF. As DNA, the CDR3 is TGTGCCATAACTAGCGGGGGCTCAGATACGCAGTATTTT.

Only a few counts were recorded for this clonotype. This chain connects TRBV5-1 to TRBJ2-1; tentative D call: TRBD1 (7 bases). The CDR3 extends over 15 amino acids. The V end was cut by 4 bases, the J end by 0 bases, with 11 bases between. Germline CDR1 reads SGHRS; CDR2 reads YFSETQ. This chain's CDR3 is CASSAGTVSYNEQFF. As DNA, the CDR3 is TGCGCCAGCAGCGCGGGGACAGTCTCCTACAATGAGCAGTTCTTC.

This clonotype came up a few times. This chain links TRBV6-5 with TRBJ1-3; D may be TRBD1 (5 bases). The CDR3 has 15 amino acids. V was trimmed by 3 bases and J by 4 bases, leaving 13 bases between them. Per germline, CDR1 MNHEY and CDR2 SVGAGI. The CDR3 DNA sequence: TGTGCCAGCAGTTATTCCGAGACAGACGGAAACACCATATATTTT. This encodes CASSYSETDGNTIYF.

This clonotype came up many times. The chain combines TRBV29-1 with TRBJ1-6, with D maybe TRBD1 (5 bases). Germline V gene data show CDR1 as SQVTM and CDR2 as ANQGSEA. Trimming shortened V by 4 bases and J by 7 bases, and 14 bases separated the two germline ends. The CDR3 extends over 14 amino acids. The CDR3 is CSVGWGKGNSPLHF. The CDR3 nucleotides read TGCAGCGTTGGTTGGGGGAAAGGGAATTCACCCCTCCACTTT.

The chain has TRBV20-1 and TRBJ2-6, with TRBD1 matching over 7 bases. The CDR3 covers 14 residues. Germline trimming cut 6 bases from V and 1 base from J; bases unmatched to any gene: 3. Germline assignment: CDR1 DFQATT and CDR2 SNEGSKA (reference sequence). CDR3 sequence (DNA): TGCAGTGCAAGACAGGGATCTGGGGCCAACGTCCTGACTTTC. Translating it yields CSARQGSGANVLTF.

This clonotype was seen only a few times. CDR3 in DNA: TGTGCCAGCAGCTTGGTCCGGGGGAACAGCTATGAGCAGTTCTTC. Amino acid sequence: CASSLVRGNSYEQFF. The chain carries TRBV5-6 and TRBJ2-1; a possible D gene is TRBD2 (6 bases). CDR1 is SGHDT and CDR2 is YYEEEE in the germline V gene. The germline V and J ends were trimmed by 0 bases and 8 bases, with 15 bases remaining between them. The CDR3 is 15 residues long.